Listed below are T cell receptor beta chains from one sample, sequenced in a study of blood T cells in healthy people across ages. TCRdb ran MiXCR on the 5' RACE reads and lists one entry per CDR3 protein. The sample comprises some 940,000 distinct CDR3 sequences, 25% to 30% of which are singletons, and about 10% rests with the top ten. These same data were also listed under a study on T cells of mothers and their children.

Sequencing input: blood. All receptors come from a woman between 35 and 50 years old in good health. Both conserved end residues are part of each CDR3. The D gene is left open where the match is weak.

d_gene: NA
j_gene: TRBJ1-5
v_gene: TRBV10-2
CDR3aa: CASEQGVGQPQHF

d_gene: NA
j_gene: TRBJ1-2
v_gene: TRBV27
CDR3aa: CASSPRGEADYGYTF

d_gene: NA
j_gene: TRBJ1-5
v_gene: TRBV24-1
CDR3aa: CATSDLPRGISNQPQHF

d_gene: NA
j_gene: TRBJ2-7
v_gene: TRBV7-2
CDR3aa: CASSLTAGTGYEQYF

d_gene: TRBD1
j_gene: TRBJ2-1
v_gene: TRBV7-8
CDR3aa: CASSQTGNSYNEQFF

d_gene: TRBD2
j_gene: TRBJ2-1
v_gene: TRBV4-2
CDR3aa: CASSQGSPLARGYNEQFF

d_gene: NA
j_gene: TRBJ2-5
v_gene: TRBV20-1
CDR3aa: CSARGNGRGLVRQETQYF

d_gene: NA
j_gene: TRBJ1-2
v_gene: TRBV4-2
CDR3aa: CASSQELSDGYGYTF

d_gene: NA
j_gene: TRBJ1-2
v_gene: TRBV20-1
CDR3aa: CSASQGTGGYTF

d_gene: NA
j_gene: TRBJ2-2
v_gene: TRBV28
CDR3aa: CASSEVSGELFF

d_gene: NA
j_gene: TRBJ2-5
v_gene: TRBV28
CDR3aa: CASSFPQVGFGQETQYF

d_gene: NA
j_gene: TRBJ2-2
v_gene: TRBV5-1
CDR3aa: CASSSTAQGNTGELFF

d_gene: TRBD1
j_gene: TRBJ2-7
v_gene: TRBV9
CDR3aa: CASSAEQGYDEQYF

d_gene: NA
j_gene: TRBJ1-2
v_gene: TRBV20-1
CDR3aa: CSASNSDNYGYNF

d_gene: TRBD1
j_gene: TRBJ1-5
v_gene: TRBV5-6
CDR3aa: CASTFSGQGGNQPQHF

d_gene: NA
j_gene: TRBJ2-5
v_gene: TRBV6-2/TRBV6-3
CDR3aa: CASSYGLAETQYF

d_gene: TRBD1
j_gene: TRBJ2-5
v_gene: TRBV20-1
CDR3aa: CSASPGQATQETQYF

d_gene: NA
j_gene: TRBJ2-1
v_gene: TRBV4-1
CDR3aa: CASSHINPRVRHEQFF

d_gene: NA
j_gene: TRBJ2-3
v_gene: TRBV10-2
CDR3aa: CASSGVNTQYF

d_gene: TRBD2
j_gene: TRBJ2-1
v_gene: TRBV12-3/TRBV12-4
CDR3aa: CASSPGGRRGLSYNEQFF

d_gene: TRBD1
j_gene: TRBJ1-2
v_gene: TRBV12-3/TRBV12-4
CDR3aa: CASSSRTGVGYGYTF

d_gene: NA
j_gene: TRBJ2-1
v_gene: TRBV4-3
CDR3aa: CASSQVINRINNEQFF

d_gene: TRBD2
j_gene: TRBJ2-1
v_gene: TRBV18
CDR3aa: CASSRSSGGGDEQFF

d_gene: TRBD1
j_gene: TRBJ1-1
v_gene: TRBV4-3
CDR3aa: CASSQTGAEAFF

d_gene: TRBD2
j_gene: TRBJ2-1
v_gene: TRBV20-1
CDR3aa: CSARRLLAGGQRGEQFF

d_gene: NA
j_gene: TRBJ2-5
v_gene: TRBV5-6
CDR3aa: CASSFVGRGRETQYF

d_gene: NA
j_gene: TRBJ2-1
v_gene: TRBV29-1
CDR3aa: CSDQQGEGGNEQFF

d_gene: NA
j_gene: TRBJ2-1
v_gene: TRBV27
CDR3aa: CASSFNPGGGPNEQFF

d_gene: TRBD2
j_gene: TRBJ2-3
v_gene: TRBV7-2
CDR3aa: CASSGRGGHADTQYF

d_gene: NA
j_gene: TRBJ2-2
v_gene: TRBV10-3
CDR3aa: CAISQGGELFF

d_gene: TRBD2
j_gene: TRBJ2-5
v_gene: TRBV12-3/TRBV12-4
CDR3aa: CASRRTSGQATQYF

d_gene: NA
j_gene: TRBJ1-2
v_gene: TRBV20-1
CDR3aa: CSARGREDYGYTF

d_gene: NA
j_gene: TRBJ1-3
v_gene: TRBV13
CDR3aa: CASSLGKGRGNTIYF

d_gene: NA
j_gene: TRBJ1-4
v_gene: TRBV12-3/TRBV12-4
CDR3aa: CASSSRTGAHGKLFF

d_gene: NA
j_gene: TRBJ2-1
v_gene: TRBV20-1
CDR3aa: CSAREEGREQFF

d_gene: NA
j_gene: TRBJ2-3
v_gene: TRBV12-3/TRBV12-4
CDR3aa: CAGSKDLQTDTQYF

d_gene: TRBD1
j_gene: TRBJ1-2
v_gene: TRBV6-1
CDR3aa: CASRGQGLSYGCTF

d_gene: NA
j_gene: TRBJ2-7
v_gene: TRBV12-3/TRBV12-4
CDR3aa: CASSLRLLVGQYF

d_gene: NA
j_gene: TRBJ2-3
v_gene: TRBV9
CDR3aa: CASSPPLIEADTQYF

d_gene: TRBD1
j_gene: TRBJ1-1
v_gene: TRBV12-3/TRBV12-4
CDR3aa: CASNHGQGAGTEAFF

d_gene: NA
j_gene: TRBJ2-5
v_gene: TRBV4-1
CDR3aa: CASSRGRKYQETQYF

d_gene: NA
j_gene: TRBJ2-6
v_gene: TRBV20-1
CDR3aa: CSTTGILGSGANVLTF

d_gene: NA
j_gene: TRBJ2-1
v_gene: TRBV7-6
CDR3aa: CASSLEHLDNEQFF

d_gene: NA
j_gene: TRBJ1-4
v_gene: TRBV7-2
CDR3aa: CASSLVAGQGGEKLFF